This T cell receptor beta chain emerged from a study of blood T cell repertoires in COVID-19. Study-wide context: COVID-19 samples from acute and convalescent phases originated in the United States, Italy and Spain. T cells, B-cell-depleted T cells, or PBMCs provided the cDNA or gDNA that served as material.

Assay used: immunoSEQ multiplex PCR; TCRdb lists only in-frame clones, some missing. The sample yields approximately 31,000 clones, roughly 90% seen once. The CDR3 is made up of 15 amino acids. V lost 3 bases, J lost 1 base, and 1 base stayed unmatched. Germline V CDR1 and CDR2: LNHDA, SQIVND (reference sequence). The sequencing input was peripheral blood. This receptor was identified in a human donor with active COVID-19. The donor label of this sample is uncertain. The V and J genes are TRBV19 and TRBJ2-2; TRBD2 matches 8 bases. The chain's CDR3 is CASSIAGGNTGELFF. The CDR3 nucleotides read TGTGCCAGTAGTATCGCGGGGGGGAACACCGGGGAGCTGTTTTTT.